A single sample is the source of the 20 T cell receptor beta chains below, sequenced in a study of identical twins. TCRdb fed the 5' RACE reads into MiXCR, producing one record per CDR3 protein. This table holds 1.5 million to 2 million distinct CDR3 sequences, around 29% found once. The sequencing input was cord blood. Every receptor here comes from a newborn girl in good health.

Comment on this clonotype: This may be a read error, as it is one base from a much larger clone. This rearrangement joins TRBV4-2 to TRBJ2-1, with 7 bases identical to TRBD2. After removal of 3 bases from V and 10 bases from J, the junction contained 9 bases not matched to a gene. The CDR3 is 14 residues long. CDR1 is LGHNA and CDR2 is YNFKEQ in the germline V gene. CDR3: CASSQTSSSYEQFF. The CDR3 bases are TGTGCCAGCAGCCAGACTAGCAGCTCCTACGAGCAGTTCTTC.

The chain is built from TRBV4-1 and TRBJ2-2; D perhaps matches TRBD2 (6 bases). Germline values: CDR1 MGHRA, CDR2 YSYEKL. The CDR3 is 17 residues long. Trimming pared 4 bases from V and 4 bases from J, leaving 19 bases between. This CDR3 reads CASSRVTAGLGTGELFF. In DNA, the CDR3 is TGCGCCAGCAGCCGAGTAACCGCGGGGCTCGGCACCGGGGAGCTGTTTTTT.

CDR3 DNA: TGTGCCAGCTGCCCTGGTGCGGCGGACACTGAAGCTTTCTTT. Translating it yields CASCPGAADTEAFF. V usage is TRBV9 and J usage is TRBJ1-1; D gene unclear. Trimming removed 7 bases at V and 3 bases at J, with 16 bases between. CDR3 size: 14 residues. Germline CDR1 is SGDLS and CDR2 is YYNGEE.

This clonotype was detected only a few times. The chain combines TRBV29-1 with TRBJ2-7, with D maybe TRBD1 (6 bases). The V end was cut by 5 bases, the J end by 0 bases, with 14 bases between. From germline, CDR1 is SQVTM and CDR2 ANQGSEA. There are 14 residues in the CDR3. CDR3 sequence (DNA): TGCAGCGTTTCGCGCCGAGGGGGCTCCTACGAGCAGTACTTC. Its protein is CSVSRRGGSYEQYF.

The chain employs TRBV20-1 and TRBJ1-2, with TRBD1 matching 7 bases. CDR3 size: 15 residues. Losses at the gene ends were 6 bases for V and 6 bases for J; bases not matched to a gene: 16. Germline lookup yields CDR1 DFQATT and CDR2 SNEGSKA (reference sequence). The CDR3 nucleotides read TGCAGTGCAGCGGCAGGAACCCTCCAGGGGGATGGCTACACCTTC. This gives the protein CSAAAGTLQGDGYTF.

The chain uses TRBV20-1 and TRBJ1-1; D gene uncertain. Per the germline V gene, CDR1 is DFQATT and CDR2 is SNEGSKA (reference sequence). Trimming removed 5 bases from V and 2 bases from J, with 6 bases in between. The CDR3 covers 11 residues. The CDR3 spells CSAGKNTEAFF. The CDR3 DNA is TGCAGTGCTGGGAAAAACACTGAAGCTTTCTTT.

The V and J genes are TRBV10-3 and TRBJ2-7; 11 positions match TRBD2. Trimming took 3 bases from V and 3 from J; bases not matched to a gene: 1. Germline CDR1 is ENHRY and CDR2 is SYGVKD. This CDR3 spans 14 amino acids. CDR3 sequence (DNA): TGTGCCATCAGTGAACTAGCGGGAGACTACGAGCAGTACTTC. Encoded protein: CAISELAGDYEQYF.

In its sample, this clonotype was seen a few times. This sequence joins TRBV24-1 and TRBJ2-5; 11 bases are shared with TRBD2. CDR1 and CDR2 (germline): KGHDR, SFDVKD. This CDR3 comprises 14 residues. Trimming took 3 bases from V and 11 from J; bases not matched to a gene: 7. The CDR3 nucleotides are TGTGCCACCAGTGATACTAGCGGGAGACGGGAGCAGTACTTC. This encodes CATSDTSGRREQYF.

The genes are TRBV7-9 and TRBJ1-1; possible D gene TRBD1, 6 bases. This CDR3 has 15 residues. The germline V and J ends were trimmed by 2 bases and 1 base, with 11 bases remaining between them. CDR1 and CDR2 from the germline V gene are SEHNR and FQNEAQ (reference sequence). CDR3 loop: CASSLLVGGNTEAFF. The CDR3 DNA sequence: TGTGCCAGCAGCTTACTCGTAGGGGGGAACACTGAAGCTTTCTTT. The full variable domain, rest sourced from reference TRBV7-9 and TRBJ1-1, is DTGVSQNPRHKITKRGQNVTFRCDPISEHNRLYWYRQTLGQGPEFLTYFQNEAQLEKSRLLSDRFSAERPKGSFSTLEIQRTEQGDSAMYLCASSLLVGGNTEAFFGQGTRLTVV.

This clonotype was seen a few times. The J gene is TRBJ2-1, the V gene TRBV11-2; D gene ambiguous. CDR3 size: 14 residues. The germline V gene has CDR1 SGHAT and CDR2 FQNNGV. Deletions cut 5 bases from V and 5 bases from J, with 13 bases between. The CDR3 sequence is CASSLRWKDNEQFF. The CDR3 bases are TGTGCCAGCAGCCTCCGCTGGAAGGACAATGAGCAGTTCTTC. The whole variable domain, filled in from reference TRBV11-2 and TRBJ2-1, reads EAGVAQSPRYKIIEKRQSVAFWCNPISGHATLYWYQQILGQGPKLLIQFQNNGVVDDSQLPKDRFSAERLKGVDSTLKIQPAKLEDSAVYLCASSLRWKDNEQFFGPGTRLTVL.

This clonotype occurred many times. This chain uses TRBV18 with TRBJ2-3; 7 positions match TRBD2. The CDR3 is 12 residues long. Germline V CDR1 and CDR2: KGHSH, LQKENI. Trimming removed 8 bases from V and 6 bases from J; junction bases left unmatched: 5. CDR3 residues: CASSPGRDTQYF. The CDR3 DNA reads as TGTGCCAGCAGCCCCGGGAGGGATACGCAGTATTTT.

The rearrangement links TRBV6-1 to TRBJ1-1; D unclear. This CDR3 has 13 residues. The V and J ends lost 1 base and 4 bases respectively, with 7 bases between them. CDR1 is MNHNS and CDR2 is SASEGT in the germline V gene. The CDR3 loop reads CASSEVPGTEAFF. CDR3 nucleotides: TGTGCCAGCAGTGAAGTCCCAGGCACTGAAGCTTTCTTT.

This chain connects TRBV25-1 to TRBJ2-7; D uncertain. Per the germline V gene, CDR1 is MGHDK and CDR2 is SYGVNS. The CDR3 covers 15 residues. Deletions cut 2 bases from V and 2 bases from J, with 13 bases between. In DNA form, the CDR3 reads TGTGCCAGCAGTGAACTCCAGGCAGGACCCTACGAGCAGTACTTC. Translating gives CASSELQAGPYEQYF.

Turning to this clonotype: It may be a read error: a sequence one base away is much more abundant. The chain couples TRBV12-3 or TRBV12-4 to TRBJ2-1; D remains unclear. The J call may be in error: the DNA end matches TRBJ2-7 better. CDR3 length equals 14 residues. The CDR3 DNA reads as TGTGCCAGCAGTTTGGGAAACACCTCCTACGAGCAGTACTTC. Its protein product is CASSLGNTSYEQYF.

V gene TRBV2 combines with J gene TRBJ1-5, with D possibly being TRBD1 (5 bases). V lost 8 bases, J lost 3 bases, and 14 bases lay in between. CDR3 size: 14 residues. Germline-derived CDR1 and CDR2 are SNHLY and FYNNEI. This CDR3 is CASHDDSTNQPQHF. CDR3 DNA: TGTGCCAGCCACGACGACAGCACCAATCAGCCCCAGCATTTT.

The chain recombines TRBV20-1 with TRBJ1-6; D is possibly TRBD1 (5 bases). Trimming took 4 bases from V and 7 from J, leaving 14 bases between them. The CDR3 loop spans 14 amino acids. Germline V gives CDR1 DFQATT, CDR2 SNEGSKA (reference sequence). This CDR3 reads CSAIWGTGNSPLHF. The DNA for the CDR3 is TGCAGTGCTATCTGGGGCACTGGGAATTCACCCCTCCACTTT.

CDR3 sequence (DNA): TGTGCCATCAGTGAGCCAGGGGACACCGGGGAGCTGTTTTTT. Translated, it gives CAISEPGDTGELFF. V gene TRBV10-3 combines with J gene TRBJ2-2; TRBD1 is a possible D gene (6 bases). Trimming stripped 2 bases from V and 3 bases from J, with 7 bases between. CDR1 ENHRY and CDR2 SYGVKD come from the germline V gene. The CDR3 length is 14 residues.

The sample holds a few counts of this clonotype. CDR3 residues: CASSSDWTTYEQYF. CDR3 in DNA: TGTGCCAGCAGTTCGGACTGGACCACCTACGAGCAGTACTTC. This chain connects TRBV6-5 to TRBJ2-7; D is possibly TRBD2 (5 bases). Trimming removed 4 bases at V and 2 bases at J, with 12 bases between. The germline gives CDR1 MNHEY, CDR2 SVGAGI. CDR3 length: 14 amino acids.

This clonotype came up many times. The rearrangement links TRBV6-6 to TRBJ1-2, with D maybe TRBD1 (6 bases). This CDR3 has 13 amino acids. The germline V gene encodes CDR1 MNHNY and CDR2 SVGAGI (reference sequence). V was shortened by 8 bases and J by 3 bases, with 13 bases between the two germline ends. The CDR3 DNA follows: TGTGCCAGCGAACAGGGAGGTGACTATGGCTACACCTTC. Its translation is CASEQGGDYGYTF.

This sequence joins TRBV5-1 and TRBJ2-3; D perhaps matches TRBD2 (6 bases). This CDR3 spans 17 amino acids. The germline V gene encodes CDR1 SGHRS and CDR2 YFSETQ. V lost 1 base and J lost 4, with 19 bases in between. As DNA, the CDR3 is TGCGCCAGCAGCTTGTGGGGAACCTCTAGCGTCGCAGATACGCAGTATTTT. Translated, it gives CASSLWGTSSVADTQYF.